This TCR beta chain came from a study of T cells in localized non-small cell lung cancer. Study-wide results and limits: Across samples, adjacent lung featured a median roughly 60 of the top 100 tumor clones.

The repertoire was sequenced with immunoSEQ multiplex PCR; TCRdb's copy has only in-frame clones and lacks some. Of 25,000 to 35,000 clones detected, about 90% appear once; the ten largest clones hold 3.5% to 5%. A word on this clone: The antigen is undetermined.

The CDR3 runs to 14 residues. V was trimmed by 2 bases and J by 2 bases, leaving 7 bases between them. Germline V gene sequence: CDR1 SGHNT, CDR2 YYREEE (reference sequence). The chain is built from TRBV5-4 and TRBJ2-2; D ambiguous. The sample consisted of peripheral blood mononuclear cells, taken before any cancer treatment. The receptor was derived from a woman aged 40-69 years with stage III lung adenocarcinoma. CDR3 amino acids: CASSFAVNTGELFF. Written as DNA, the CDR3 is TGTGCCAGCAGCTTCGCGGTCAACACCGGGGAGCTGTTTTTT.